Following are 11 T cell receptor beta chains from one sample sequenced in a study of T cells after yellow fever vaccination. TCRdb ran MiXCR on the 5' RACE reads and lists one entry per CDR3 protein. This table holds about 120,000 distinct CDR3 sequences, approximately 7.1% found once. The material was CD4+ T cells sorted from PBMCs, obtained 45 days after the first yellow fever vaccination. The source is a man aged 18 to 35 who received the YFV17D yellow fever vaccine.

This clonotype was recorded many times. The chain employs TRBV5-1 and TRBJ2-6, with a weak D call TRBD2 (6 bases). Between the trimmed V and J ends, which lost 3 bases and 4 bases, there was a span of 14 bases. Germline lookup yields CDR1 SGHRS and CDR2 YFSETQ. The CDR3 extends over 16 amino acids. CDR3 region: CASSYKGDSGANVLTF. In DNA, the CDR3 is TGCGCCAGCAGCTACAAAGGGGACTCCGGGGCCAACGTCCTGACTTTC.

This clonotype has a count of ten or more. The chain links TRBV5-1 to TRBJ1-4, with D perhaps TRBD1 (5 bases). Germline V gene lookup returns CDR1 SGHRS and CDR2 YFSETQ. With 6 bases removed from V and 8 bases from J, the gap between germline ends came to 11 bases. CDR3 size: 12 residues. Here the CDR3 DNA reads TGCGCCAGCAAACGGGAGGGGGAAAAACTGTTTTTT. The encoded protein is CASKREGEKLFF.

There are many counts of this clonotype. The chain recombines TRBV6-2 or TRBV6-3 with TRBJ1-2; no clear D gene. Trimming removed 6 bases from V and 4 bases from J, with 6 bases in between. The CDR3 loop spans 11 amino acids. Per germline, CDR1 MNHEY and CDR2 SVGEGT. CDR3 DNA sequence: TGTGCCAGCAGGACCGGCTATGGCTACACCTTC. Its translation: CASRTGYGYTF.

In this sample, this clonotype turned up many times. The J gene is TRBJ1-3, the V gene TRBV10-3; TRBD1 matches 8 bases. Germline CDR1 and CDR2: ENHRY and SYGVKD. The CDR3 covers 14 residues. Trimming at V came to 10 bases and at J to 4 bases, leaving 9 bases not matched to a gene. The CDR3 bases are TGTGCCACAAACCAGGGGGCGAGAGGAAACACCATATATTTT. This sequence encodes CATNQGARGNTIYF.

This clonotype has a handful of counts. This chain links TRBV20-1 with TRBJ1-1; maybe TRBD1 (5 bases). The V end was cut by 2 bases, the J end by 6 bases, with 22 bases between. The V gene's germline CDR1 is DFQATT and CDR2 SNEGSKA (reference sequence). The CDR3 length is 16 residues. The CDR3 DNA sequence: TGCAGTGCTAGAAATATTTGGGGCGCCGGGAGCGCTGAAGCTTTCTTT. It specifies CSARNIWGAGSAEAFF.

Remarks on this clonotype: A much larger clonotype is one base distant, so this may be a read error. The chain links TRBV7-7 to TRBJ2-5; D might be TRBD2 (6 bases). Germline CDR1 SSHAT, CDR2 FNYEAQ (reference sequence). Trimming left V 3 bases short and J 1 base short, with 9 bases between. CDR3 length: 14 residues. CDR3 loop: CASSLDYAQETQYF. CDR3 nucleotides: TGTGCCAGCAGCTTGGACTACGCCCAAGAGACCCAGTACTTC. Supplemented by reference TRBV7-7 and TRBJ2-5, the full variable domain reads GAGVSQSPRYKVTKRGQDVTLRCDPISSHATLYWYQQALGQGPEFLTYFNYEAQPDKSGLPSDRFSAERPEGSISTLTIQRTEQRDSAMYRCASSLDYAQETQYFGPGTRLLVL.

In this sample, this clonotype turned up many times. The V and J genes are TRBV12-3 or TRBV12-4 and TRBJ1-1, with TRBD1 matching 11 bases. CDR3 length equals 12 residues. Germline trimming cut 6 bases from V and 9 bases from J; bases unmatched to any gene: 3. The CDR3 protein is CASRSDRGQAFF. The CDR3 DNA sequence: TGTGCCAGCAGATCGGACAGGGGGCAAGCTTTCTTT.

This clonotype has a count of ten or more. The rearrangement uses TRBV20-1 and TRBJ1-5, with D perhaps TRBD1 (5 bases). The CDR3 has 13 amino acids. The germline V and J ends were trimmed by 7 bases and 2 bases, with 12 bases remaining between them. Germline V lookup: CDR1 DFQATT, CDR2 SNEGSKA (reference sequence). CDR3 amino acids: CSGSGDGNQPQHF. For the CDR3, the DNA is TGCAGTGGAAGCGGGGACGGCAATCAGCCCCAGCATTTT.

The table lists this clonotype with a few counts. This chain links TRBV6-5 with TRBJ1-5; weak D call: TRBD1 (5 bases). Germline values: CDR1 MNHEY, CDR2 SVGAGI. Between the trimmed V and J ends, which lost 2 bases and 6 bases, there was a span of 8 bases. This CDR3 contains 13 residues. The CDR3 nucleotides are TGTGCCAGCAGTTACGGGGGTCGTCAGCCCCAGCATTTT. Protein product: CASSYGGRQPQHF.

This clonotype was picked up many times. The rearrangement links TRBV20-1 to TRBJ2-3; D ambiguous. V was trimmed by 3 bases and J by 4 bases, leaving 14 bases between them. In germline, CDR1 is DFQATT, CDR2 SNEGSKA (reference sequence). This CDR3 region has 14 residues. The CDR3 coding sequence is TGCAGTGCTAGGGTGATTTCCCTCTCAGATACGCAGTATTTT. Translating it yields CSARVISLSDTQYF.

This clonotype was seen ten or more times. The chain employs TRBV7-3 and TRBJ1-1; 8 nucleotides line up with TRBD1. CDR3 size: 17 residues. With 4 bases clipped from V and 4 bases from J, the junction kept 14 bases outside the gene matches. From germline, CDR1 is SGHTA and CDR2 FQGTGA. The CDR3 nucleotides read TGTGCCAGCAGCTCTGCACCTTACAGGGGGAGAGGCACTGAAGCTTTCTTT. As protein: CASSSAPYRGRGTEAFF.